These 19 T cell receptor beta chains originate from one sample sequenced in a study of cytomegalovirus exposure and HLA in healthy donors. Primers included in the PCR were 60 Vbeta and 13 Jbeta primers. The method was immunoSEQ multiplex PCR; TCRdb's version includes in-frame clones alone and lacks a portion of them. The table lists approximately 180,000 clones, roughly three quarters of them singletons. The sequenced material came from PBMCs. The receptors come from a woman between 50 and 59 years old in good health and CMV-seropositive.

On this clone: An end of the junction does not agree with germline; a read error may underlie this. This rearrangement joins TRBV5-1 to TRBJ1-1, with D possibly being TRBD1 (5 bases). CDR1 is SGHRS, CDR2 YFSETQ, per germline. The length of the CDR3 is 12 residues. The CDR3 region has the DNA TGCGCCAGCGGGGGTTCGGGGGGGGAAGTCTCCTTT. Translation: CASGGSGGEVSF.

The chain combines TRBV6-5 with TRBJ1-5, with 7 nucleotides matching TRBD1. The CDR3 has 13 amino acids. The germline V gene encodes CDR1 MNHEY and CDR2 SVGAGI. V shed 5 bases and J 7 bases; nucleotides not matched to a gene: 5. The CDR3 DNA reads as TGTGCCAGCAGTCGACAGGGAAGCCAGCCCCAGCATTTT. Translated, it gives CASSRQGSQPQHF.

The gene calls are TRBV5-1 and TRBJ2-1; D perhaps matches TRBD1 (6 bases). This CDR3 contains 15 residues. Germline V CDR1 and CDR2: SGHRS, YFSETQ. Trimming removed 0 bases at V and 7 bases at J, with 14 bases between. Here the CDR3 DNA reads TGCGCCAGCAGCTTGGATCTAGGACAGAGGAATGAGCAGTTCTTC. Translation gives CASSLDLGQRNEQFF.

CDR3 in DNA: TGCGCCAGCAGCCCCCGGGACAGGGGTTCGAGCGAGCAGTACTTC. Protein sequence: CASSPRDRGSSEQYF. The gene calls are TRBV5-1 and TRBJ2-7; 10 bases match TRBD1. This CDR3 is 15 amino acids long. CDR1 is SGHRS, CDR2 YFSETQ, per germline. V dropped 4 bases and J dropped 6; count of bases not matched to a gene: 10.

Of note for this clone: One end of the junction varies from germline; a read error may be responsible. V and J are TRBV7-9 and TRBJ2-7, with 10 bases identical to TRBD1. Per the germline V gene, CDR1 is SEHNR and CDR2 is FQNEAQ (reference sequence). The CDR3 contains 15 residues. The CDR3 here is CSSSSGTGDSYEQYF. The CDR3 DNA is TGTTCCAGCAGCTCAGGGACAGGGGATTCCTACGAGCAGTACTTC. The full variable domain, with the rest looked up from reference TRBV7-9 and TRBJ2-7, is DTGVSQNPRHKITKRGQNVTFRCDPISEHNRLYWYRQTLGQGPEFLTYFQNEAQLEKSRLLSDRFSAERPKGSFSTLEIQRTEQGDSAMYLCSSSSGTGDSYEQYFGPGTRLTVT.

This sequence joins TRBV29-1 and TRBJ2-6; D unclear. Germline V gives CDR1 SQVTM, CDR2 ANQGSEA. V lost 5 bases to trimming and J lost 4 bases, with 9 bases between them. The CDR3 loop spans 13 amino acids. CDR3 region: CSVWARGANVLTF. The CDR3 DNA sequence: TGCAGCGTTTGGGCTCGGGGGGCCAACGTCCTGACTTTC.

This chain uses TRBV2 with TRBJ1-2; D unclear. V was pared by 3 bases and J by 2 bases, with 10 bases between. This CDR3 has 14 amino acids. Germline CDR1 and CDR2: SNHLY and FYNNEI. The CDR3 loop is CASSEIGGNYGYTF. CDR3 DNA: TGTGCCAGCAGTGAGATCGGCGGAAACTATGGCTACACCTTC.

The V call is TRBV18, the J call TRBJ2-5; a possible D gene is TRBD1 (6 bases). V lost 3 bases to trimming and J lost 1 base, with 12 bases between them. Germline V gene lookup returns CDR1 KGHSH and CDR2 LQKENI. The CDR3 length is 15 residues. The DNA of the CDR3 is TGTGCCAGCTCACCCAGGGGACGGAGCCAAGAGACCCAGTACTTC. Protein sequence: CASSPRGRSQETQYF.

The J gene is TRBJ1-6, the V gene TRBV6-5; 9 nucleotides align to TRBD1. Per germline, CDR1 MNHEY and CDR2 SVGAGI. This CDR3 is built from 14 residues. J gave up 9 bases and V 5 bases, and 5 bases lay outside the gene matches. The CDR3 nucleotides read TGTGCCAGCAGTCGGACAGGGGAACTTTCACCCCTCCACTTT. This codes for CASSRTGELSPLHF.

The rearrangement joins TRBV4-1 to TRBJ2-3; D not resolved. CDR1 and CDR2 (germline): MGHRA, YSYEKL. The V end was cut by 0 bases, the J end by 9 bases, with 4 bases between. The CDR3 has 11 residues. The CDR3 DNA is TGCGCCAGCAGCCAAGATCTAACGCAGTATTTT. It specifies CASSQDLTQYF.

This clone was seen just once. The rearrangement links TRBV6-6 to TRBJ2-1; D is possibly TRBD2 (5 bases). The CDR3 is 13 residues long. Trimming took 2 bases from V and 15 from J, leaving 17 bases between them. The germline V gene has CDR1 MNHNY and CDR2 SVGAGI (reference sequence). The CDR3 loop is CASSYEGYFLGFF. CDR3 sequence (DNA): TGTGCCAGCAGTTACGAGGGTTATTTCCTCGGGTTCTTC.

This clone came up a few times. This chain connects TRBV11-2 to TRBJ1-1; D uncertain. Per germline, CDR1 SGHAT and CDR2 FQNNGV. Trimming pared 5 bases from V and 3 bases from J, leaving 7 bases between. The CDR3 length is 12 residues. This CDR3 reads CASSQRYTEAFF. The CDR3 nucleotides are TGTGCCAGCAGCCAACGGTACACTGAAGCTTTCTTT.

The chain joins TRBV6-5 to TRBJ2-1; no clear D. V shed 6 bases and J shed 0 bases, with 12 bases lying between them. CDR1 and CDR2 (germline): MNHEY, SVGAGI. There are 15 residues in the CDR3. CDR3 sequence reads: CASSETYSSYNEQFF. Here the CDR3 DNA reads TGTGCCAGCAGCGAAACCTATAGCTCCTACAATGAGCAGTTCTTC.

J is TRBJ1-6 and V is TRBV5-1, with D perhaps matching TRBD1 (6 bases). V was shortened by 2 bases and J by 5 bases, with 8 bases between the two germline ends. The germline V gene encodes CDR1 SGHRS and CDR2 YFSETQ. The CDR3 runs 14 residues. The CDR3 spells CASSFTGNNSPLHF. Here the CDR3 DNA reads TGCGCCAGCAGCTTTACAGGGAATAATTCACCCCTCCACTTT.

This clone came up a few times. The V and J genes are TRBV19 and TRBJ1-5; 10 nucleotides align to TRBD1. J gave up 2 bases and V 5 bases, and 0 bases lay outside the gene matches. CDR3 length: 14 residues. Germline CDR1 reads LNHDA; CDR2 reads SQIVND (reference sequence). The CDR3 loop is CASSGQGGNQPQHF. Written as DNA, the CDR3 is TGTGCCAGTAGTGGACAGGGGGGCAATCAGCCCCAGCATTTT.

The chain combines TRBV7-8 with TRBJ2-7, with 7 positions matching TRBD2. Germline V CDR1 and CDR2: SGHVS, FQNEAQ. The ends lost 1 base at V and 2 bases at J; junction bases unmatched: 14. This CDR3 is 18 amino acids long. The CDR3 loop reads CASSLVTALAGKAYEQYF. The CDR3 region has the DNA TGTGCCAGCAGCTTAGTCACCGCATTAGCGGGTAAAGCCTACGAGCAGTACTTC.

The genes are TRBV27 and TRBJ2-7; 7 bases match TRBD1. With 3 bases clipped from V and 2 bases from J, the junction kept 7 bases outside the gene matches. Germline CDR1 reads MNHEY; CDR2 reads SMNVEV (reference sequence). This CDR3 is built from 15 residues. Here the CDR3 DNA reads TGTGCCAGCAGTTTCGGGACAGCTCGGACCTACGAGCAGTACTTC. It yields the protein CASSFGTARTYEQYF.

This clone was counted only a few times. The rearrangement links TRBV30 to TRBJ1-5; possibly TRBD1 for D (5 bases). The ends were cut back, 5 bases at V and 6 bases at J, with 14 bases in the middle. Germline lookup yields CDR1 GTSNPN and CDR2 SVGIG (reference sequence). CDR3 size: 13 residues. This chain's CDR3 is CAWGAGSGQPQHF. The CDR3 DNA sequence: TGTGCCTGGGGCGCAGGGTCCGGTCAGCCCCAGCATTTT.

This clone was recorded only once. This chain connects TRBV4-2 to TRBJ1-2, with D possibly matching TRBD1 (6 bases). Trimming left V 0 bases short and J 0 bases short, with 14 bases between. The CDR3 is made up of 17 amino acids. The germline CDR1 and CDR2 sequences are LGHNA and YNFKEQ. The CDR3 loop reads CASSQDGGRATNYGYTF. CDR3 in DNA: TGTGCCAGCAGCCAAGATGGGGGCAGGGCCACTAACTATGGCTACACCTTC.